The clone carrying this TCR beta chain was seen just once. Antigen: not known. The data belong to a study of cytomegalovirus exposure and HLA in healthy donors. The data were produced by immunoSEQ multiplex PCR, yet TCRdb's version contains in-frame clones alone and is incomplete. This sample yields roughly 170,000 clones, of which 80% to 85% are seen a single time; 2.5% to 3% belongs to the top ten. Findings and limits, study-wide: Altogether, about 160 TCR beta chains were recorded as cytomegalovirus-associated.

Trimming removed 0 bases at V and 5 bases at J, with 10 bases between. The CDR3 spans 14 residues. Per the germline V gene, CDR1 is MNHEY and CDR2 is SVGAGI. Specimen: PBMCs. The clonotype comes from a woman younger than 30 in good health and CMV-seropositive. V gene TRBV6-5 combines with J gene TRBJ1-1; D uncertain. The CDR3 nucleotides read TGTGCCAGCAGTTACTCCGAGGGCCGTACTGAAGCTTTCTTT. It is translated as CASSYSEGRTEAFF.